This T cell receptor (beta chain) was identified in a study of tumor-infiltrating lymphocytes in localized non-small cell lung cancer. Points from the study as a whole: Higher tumor T cell infiltration than in uninvolved lung was supported by TCRbeta sequencing. Technical variation could not be separated from intratumor heterogeneity here.

Remarks on this clone: Its antigen is as yet unknown.

The CDR3 runs 14 residues. In germline, CDR1 is SGHVS, CDR2 FNYEAQ. The V gene end was trimmed by 5 bases and the J gene end by 2 bases; junction bases not matched to a gene: 5. Assay used: immunoSEQ multiplex PCR; TCRdb lists only in-frame clones, some missing. The sample records 10,000 to 15,000 clones, roughly 64% being singletons. The chain carries TRBV7-6 and TRBJ1-2; TRBD1 matches 7 bases. The receptor was derived from a human donor with non-small cell lung cancer. Sequencing was done on a sample of lung tumor tissue. The CDR3 loop is CASSLETGNYGYTF. In DNA, the CDR3 is TGTGCCAGCAGCCTCGAGACAGGGAACTATGGCTACACCTTC. Full variable domain (missing parts from reference TRBV7-6 and TRBJ1-2): GAGVSQSPRYKVTKRGQDVALRCDPISGHVSLYWYRQALGQGPEFLTYFNYEAQQDKSGLPNDRFSAERPEGSISTLTIQRTEQRDSAMYRCASSLETGNYGYTFGSGTRLTVV.